This TCR beta chain emerged from a study of T cells in Graves' hyperthyroidism and ophthalmopathy. At least ten counts were recorded for this clonotype. Amplification of TCR beta CDR3 regions was performed using RNA transcripts as template. The study used the HTBI primer set for a first-round RT-PCR of the TCR CDR3. Using its own MiXCR run on the multiplex PCR reads, TCRdb lists one record per CDR3 protein. The table includes 250,000 to 400,000 distinct CDR3 sequences, approximately 14% detected once. Germline CDR1 is SNHLY and CDR2 is FYNNEI. This CDR3 comprises 16 residues. V was pared by 3 bases and J by 7 bases, with 9 bases of the junction left unmatched.

Source material: blood. The chain combines TRBV2 with TRBJ1-6; 7 nucleotides match TRBD1. The receptor was derived from a woman aged 40 to 50 with Graves' ophthalmopathy. CDR3 region: CASSERGGAMNSPLHF. CDR3 nucleotides: TGTGCCAGCAGTGAGAGAGGGGGCGCGATGAATTCACCCCTCCACTTT.